Sequencing of this TCR beta chain was carried out in a study of blood T cell repertoires in COVID-19. The wider study: From the United States, Italy and Spain came samples of acute and convalescent COVID-19. In each case, the material was cDNA or gDNA derived from T cells, B-cell-depleted T cells, or PBMCs.

The germline V gene has CDR1 MNHNY and CDR2 SVGAGI (reference sequence). V lost 0 bases to trimming and J lost 1 base, with 9 bases between them. The CDR3 is 15 residues long. Enrolled during active infection, Seattle patients were then followed longitudinally. Authors' methods: Nucleated cell number was recorded as an estimate derived from reference gene primer amplification. The table came from immunoSEQ multiplex PCR; TCRdb's copy has only in-frame clones and leaves some out. V and J calls and clone size are copied from that table; D and trimming were computed from the DNA. Found here are some 260,000 clones, around 89% of them singletons; the top ten hold 5% to 6.5%.

Sequenced material: peripheral blood. The V and J genes are TRBV6-6 and TRBJ1-1; D unclear. This sequence originates from a woman under 40 with COVID-19, enrolled during active disease. DNA for the CDR3: TGTGCCAGCAGTTACTCGGAAGAGGCGAACACTGAAGCTTTCTTT. It translates to CASSYSEEANTEAFF.